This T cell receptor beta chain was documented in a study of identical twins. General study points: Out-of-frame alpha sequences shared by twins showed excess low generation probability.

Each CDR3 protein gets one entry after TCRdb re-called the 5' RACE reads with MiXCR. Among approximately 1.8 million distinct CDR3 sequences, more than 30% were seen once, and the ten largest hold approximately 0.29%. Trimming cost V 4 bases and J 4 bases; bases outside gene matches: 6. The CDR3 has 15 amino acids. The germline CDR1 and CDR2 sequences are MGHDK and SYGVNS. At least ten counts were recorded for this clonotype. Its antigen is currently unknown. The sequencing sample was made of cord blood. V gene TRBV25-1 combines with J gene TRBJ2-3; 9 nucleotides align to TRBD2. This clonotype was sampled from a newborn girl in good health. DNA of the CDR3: TGTGCCAGCAGTGGAGCGGGAGGTTTCCCAGATACGCAGTATTTT. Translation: CASSGAGGFPDTQYF. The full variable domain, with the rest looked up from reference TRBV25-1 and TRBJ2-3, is EADIYQTPRYLVIGTGKKITLECSQTMGHDKMYWYQQDPGMELHLIHYSYGVNSTEKGDLSSESTVSRIRTEHFPLTLESARPSHTSQYLCASSGAGGFPDTQYFGPGTRLTVL.